This entry describes one TCR beta chain. The antigen is not known. The sample belongs to a study of blood T cells in healthy people across ages. PCR was performed a second time for 7 to 11 cycles using a sample-barcoded 5' primer and a J-beta primer mix. MiXCR, run by TCRdb on the 5' RACE reads, gives a single entry per CDR3 protein. The table includes some 1.4 million distinct CDR3 sequences, approximately 42% detected once. V lost 6 bases, J lost 1 base, and 8 bases stayed unmatched. This CDR3 comprises 16 residues. Study observations and caveats: Expanded clonotype shifts may have been confounded, as the donors had an unknown CMV status.

V gene TRBV12-3 or TRBV12-4 combines with J gene TRBJ1-1; 10 bases agree with TRBD1. The source of this sequence is a woman aged 18-29 years in good health. The sample taken for sequencing was blood. CDR3 nucleotide sequence: TGTGCCAGCAGCCTGACAGGGGGCGCGGGGAACACTGAAGCTTTCTTT. Translation: CASSLTGGAGNTEAFF.